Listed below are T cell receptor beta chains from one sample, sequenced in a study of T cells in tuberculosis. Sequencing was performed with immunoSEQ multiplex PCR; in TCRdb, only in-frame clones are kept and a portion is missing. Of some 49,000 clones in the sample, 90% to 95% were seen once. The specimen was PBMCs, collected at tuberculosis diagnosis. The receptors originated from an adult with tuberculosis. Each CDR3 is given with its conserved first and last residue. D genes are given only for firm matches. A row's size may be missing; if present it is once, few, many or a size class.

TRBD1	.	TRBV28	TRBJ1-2	TGTGCCAGCAGTTTTCCTTTTGGACAGGGTAGGGGCTACACCTTC	CASSFPFGQGRGYTF
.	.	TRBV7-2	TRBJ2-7	TGTGCCAGCAGCTACGCCTTGGACAGCTACGAGCAGTACTTC	CASSYALDSYEQYF
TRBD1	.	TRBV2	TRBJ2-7	TGTGCCAGCAAGGACAGGACTTATACCTACGAGCAGTACTTC	CASKDRTYTYEQYF
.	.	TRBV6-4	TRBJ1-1	TGTGCCAGCAGTGCAGTCCAGAACACTGAAGCTTTCTTT	CASSAVQNTEAFF
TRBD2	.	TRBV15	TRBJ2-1	TGTGCCACCAGCAGAGATCTATGGACCCGGTTGCGGGAGGGCCTAGAGCAGTTCTTC	CATSRDLWTRLREGLEQFF
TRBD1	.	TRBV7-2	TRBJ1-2	TGTGCCAGCAGCCCATGGGACAGGGGGAACTATGGCTACACCTTC	CASSPWDRGNYGYTF
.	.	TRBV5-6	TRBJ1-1	TGTGCCAGCAGCTTGGCAGGGGTTATGGGAAACACTGAAGCTTTCTTT	CASSLAGVMGNTEAFF
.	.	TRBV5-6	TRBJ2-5	TGTGCCAGCAGCTTTAAGGTAACGGGCCAAGAGACCCAGTACTTC	CASSFKVTGQETQYF
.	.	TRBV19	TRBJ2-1	TGTGCCAGTAGTATCCCAGGAATGACTAACGCTGAGCAGTTCTTC	CASSIPGMTNAEQFF
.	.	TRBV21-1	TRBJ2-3	TGTGCCAGCAGCCAAGTACTTGGAAGGGGATGTAAAGATACGCAGTATTTT	CASSQVLGRGCKDTQYF
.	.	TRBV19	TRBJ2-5	TGTGCCAGTAGTATACGACCAGGGGTGGCGGAGACCCAGTACTTC	CASSIRPGVAETQYF
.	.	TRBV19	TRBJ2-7	TGTGCCAGTAGTATCAACCCGGGTGCAACAAACGAGCAGTACTTC	CASSINPGATNEQYF
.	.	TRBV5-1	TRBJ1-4	TGCGCCAGCAGCTTGACAGGATTTTTGGAAGATGAAAAACTGTTTTTT	CASSLTGFLEDEKLFF
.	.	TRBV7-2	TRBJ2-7	TGTGCCAGCAGCTTCCCCAGGGGGCGCGGGAGCTCCTACGAGCAGTACTTC	CASSFPRGRGSSYEQYF
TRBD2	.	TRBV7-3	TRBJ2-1	TGTGCCAGCAGCTTACTAGCGGGAGTAAATGAGCAGTTCTTC	CASSLLAGVNEQFF
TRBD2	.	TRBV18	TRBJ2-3	TGTGCCAGCTCACCATTGGCTCTAGCGGGAGCAATGGCTTGGACAGATACGCAGTATTTT	CASSPLALAGAMAWTDTQYF
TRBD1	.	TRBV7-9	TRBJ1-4	TGTGCCAGCAGGCCCGGGACAGCTAATGAAAAACTGTTTTTT	CASRPGTANEKLFF
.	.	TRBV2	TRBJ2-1	TGTGCCAGCAGTGAAGCGCTTCCTTGGACACTGGCCTACAATGAGCAGTTCTTC	CASSEALPWTLAYNEQFF
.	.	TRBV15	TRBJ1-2	TGTGCCACCAGCAGAGATCGGGATCGGCTCCGAGGAGGATATGGCTACACCTTC	CATSRDRDRLRGGYGYTF
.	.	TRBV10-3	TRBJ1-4	TGTGCCATCAGGGGAGACAGGTCCTTTAATGAAAAACTGTTTTTT	CAIRGDRSFNEKLFF
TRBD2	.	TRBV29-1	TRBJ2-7	TGCAGCGCCCTGGGACTAGCGAACTACGAGCAGTACTTC	CSALGLANYEQYF
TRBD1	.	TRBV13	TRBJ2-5	TGTGCCAGCAGCTTAGGGGGACAGGGCGGTAGAGAGACCCAGTACTTC	CASSLGGQGGRETQYF
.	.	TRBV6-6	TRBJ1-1	TGTGCCAGCAGCCGGAACACTGAAGCTTTCTTT	CASSRNTEAFF
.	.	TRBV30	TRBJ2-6	TGTGCCTGCGGGGGAAACGTCCTGACTTTC	CACGGNVLTF
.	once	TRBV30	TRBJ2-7	TGTGCCTGGAGTGTAAGGGCGGGTTCAAGGGAGCAGTACTTC	CAWSVRAGSREQYF
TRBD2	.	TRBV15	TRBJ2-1	TGTGCCACCAGCAGGGAGAGCGGGAGGTACGGTGAGCAGTTCTTC	CATSRESGRYGEQFF
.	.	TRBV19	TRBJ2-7	TGTGCCAGTAGTATTTCGTCAGGGTACGAGCAGTACTTC	CASSISSGYEQYF
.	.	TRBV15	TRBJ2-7	TGTGCCACCAGCAGTGGCGGGGACTCCTACGAGCAGTACTTC	CATSSGGDSYEQYF
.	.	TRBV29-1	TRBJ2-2	TGCAGCGTTGGAGAGGGGGGGTACACCGGGGAGCTGTTTTTT	CSVGEGGYTGELFF
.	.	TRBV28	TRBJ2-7	TGTGCCAGCAGTTTACCAGGGATACACGAGCAGTACTTC	CASSLPGIHEQYF
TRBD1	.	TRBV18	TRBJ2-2	TGTGCCAGCTCACCTCGACAGGGGTCGAGCACCGGGGAGCTGTTTTTT	CASSPRQGSSTGELFF
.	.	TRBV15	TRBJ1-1	TGTGCCACCAGCAGAGATCCGAATTACCCGGGTGAAGCTTTCTTT	CATSRDPNYPGEAFF
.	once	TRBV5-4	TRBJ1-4	TGTGCCAGCAGCCTGGGCGGGGCAACTAATGAAAAACTGTTTTTT	CASSLGGATNEKLFF
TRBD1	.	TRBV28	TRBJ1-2	TGTGCCAGCAAGACAGGGGACATCTATGGCTACACCTTC	CASKTGDIYGYTF
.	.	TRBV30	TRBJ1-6	TGTGCCTGGGAGGGGTCCCAGGAGGGTTCACCCCTCCACTTT	CAWEGSQEGSPLHF
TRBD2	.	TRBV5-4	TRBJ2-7	TGTGCCAGCAGCTTGGGGGCTAGCGGGCCTTCCTACGAGCAGTACTTC	CASSLGASGPSYEQYF
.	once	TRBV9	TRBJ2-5	TGTGCCAGCAGCGTTCGCGGGGAGAAAGAGACCCAGTACTTC	CASSVRGEKETQYF
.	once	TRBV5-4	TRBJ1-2	TGTGCCAGCAGCTTGGGGGGCGACTATGGCTACACCTTC	CASSLGGDYGYTF
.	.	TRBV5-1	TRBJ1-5	TGCGCCAGCAGCTTGGCGTCCGGGGGCAATCAGCCCCAGCATTTT	CASSLASGGNQPQHF
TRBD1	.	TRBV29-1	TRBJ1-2	TGCAGCGTTGAAGATTTTAACAGGGGGACGTATGGCTACACCTTC	CSVEDFNRGTYGYTF
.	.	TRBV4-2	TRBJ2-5	TGTGCCAGCAGCCAAGATCATGGAGGGACCCAGTACTTC	CASSQDHGGTQYF
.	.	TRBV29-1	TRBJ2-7	TGCAGCGCCACCCGGGACACGAGATACGAGCAGTACTTC	CSATRDTRYEQYF
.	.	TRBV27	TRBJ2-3	TGTGCCAGCATAGTCGTTTTCGCAGATACGCAGTATTTT	CASIVVFADTQYF